One and the same sample provided the 32 T cell receptor beta chains below, sequenced in a study of graft-versus-host responses after intestinal transplantation. TCRdb's table, derived via immunoSEQ multiplex PCR, lists solely in-frame clones and lacks some. In the table there are 15,000 to 17,000 clones, just under 75% of which are singletons. Tissue from the graft was processed to free its intraepithelial and lamina propria lymphocytes. This material consisted of ileum tissue, taken 14 days after transplant. The receptors were sampled from a human patient who received an intestinal transplant, so some T cells may come from the graft donor.

This chain uses TRBV11-2 with TRBJ2-1; 12 bases match TRBD2. The germline V gene has CDR1 SGHAT and CDR2 FQNNGV. V lost 5 bases and J lost 7; bases outside the gene matches: 9. CDR3 length: 16 amino acids. The CDR3 DNA sequence: TGTGCCAGCAGCCCTGGACGACTAGCGGGGGTGAATGAGCAGTTCTTC. The encoded protein is CASSPGRLAGVNEQFF.

The CDR3 nucleotides read TGTGCCAGCAGTTCCTCGGGTCAGCCCCAGCATTTT. As protein: CASSSSGQPQHF. V and J are TRBV6-5 and TRBJ1-5, with D unresolved. CDR3 length equals 12 residues. V was pared by 4 bases and J by 6 bases, with 7 bases between. Germline V lookup: CDR1 MNHEY, CDR2 SVGAGI.

The rearrangement uses TRBV4-1 and TRBJ1-3, with D perhaps matching TRBD1 (5 bases). CDR3 length: 15 amino acids. V lost 7 bases to trimming and J lost 4 bases, with 17 bases between them. Germline CDR1 reads MGHRA; CDR2 reads YSYEKL. This CDR3 reads CASTFGRDLGNTIYF. CDR3 coding DNA: TGCGCCAGCACCTTTGGCAGGGATCTAGGAAACACCATATATTTT.

The rearrangement uses TRBV13 and TRBJ2-5; no clear D. V lost 4 bases and J lost 5, with 17 bases in between. The CDR3 length is 15 residues. The germline CDR1 and CDR2 sequences are PRHDT and FYEKMQ (reference sequence). The CDR3 bases are TGTGCCAGCAGCTCGCCTAGACACCTCCGGGAGACCCAGTACTTC. It encodes CASSSPRHLRETQYF.

The chain has TRBV27 and TRBJ2-7; a possible D gene is TRBD2 (7 bases). The V and J ends lost 4 bases and 7 bases respectively, with 11 bases between them. Germline CDR1 is MNHEY and CDR2 is SMNVEV (reference sequence). The CDR3 contains 12 residues. CDR3 bases: TGTGCCAGCAGTTGGGCGGGGGCTGAGCAGTACTTC. Encoded protein: CASSWAGAEQYF.

This clone came up a few times. This chain joins TRBV5-6 and TRBJ2-1, with 7 bases lining up with TRBD2. J lost 6 bases, V lost 5 bases, and 5 bases had no gene match. Germline V gene sequence: CDR1 SGHDT, CDR2 YYEEEE. The CDR3 is 13 residues long. CDR3 region: CASSLAVSNEQFF. The CDR3 DNA follows: TGTGCCAGCAGTCTAGCGGTTTCCAATGAGCAGTTCTTC.

The chain recombines TRBV2 with TRBJ1-3, with D maybe TRBD1 (6 bases). CDR1 is SNHLY, CDR2 FYNNEI, per germline. CDR3 length: 13 amino acids. V lost 11 bases, J lost 0 bases, and 11 bases lay in between. The chain's CDR3 is CAGSTGSGNTIYF. Here the CDR3 DNA reads TGTGCCGGATCGACAGGCTCTGGAAACACCATATATTTT.

A remark on this clone: Different DNA sequences within this sample yield the same CDR3. This rearrangement joins TRBV19 to TRBJ2-1; 8 bases line up with TRBD1. Trimming removed 8 bases from V and 4 bases from J; junction bases left unmatched: 7. The CDR3 is 14 residues long. The germline CDR1 and CDR2 sequences are LNHDA and SQIVND (reference sequence). As DNA, the CDR3 is TGTGCCAGTGGTGGACAGGGCTCTTACAATGAGCAGTTCTTC. Its translation is CASGGQGSYNEQFF.

This clone has more than one count but fewer than ten. J is TRBJ1-1 and V is TRBV27; no reliable D call. V lost 6 bases, J lost 0 bases, and 8 bases lay in between. CDR1 and CDR2 (germline): MNHEY, SMNVEV (reference sequence). CDR3 length: 13 amino acids. Here the CDR3 reads CASRMTLNTEAFF. As DNA, the CDR3 is TGTGCCAGCAGGATGACACTGAACACTGAAGCTTTCTTT.

This clone is labeled medium-sized. This sample also contains other DNA sequences that code for the same CDR3. The rearrangement uses TRBV30 and TRBJ1-2; no clear D gene. This CDR3 comprises 11 residues. Between the trimmed V and J ends, which lost 2 bases and 7 bases, there was a span of 8 bases. Per the germline V gene, CDR1 is GTSNPN and CDR2 is SVGIG (reference sequence). CDR3 DNA: TGTGCCTGGAGTCTAACTGGTGGCTACACCTTC. This translates into CAWSLTGGYTF.

The chain recombines TRBV6-1 with TRBJ1-2; D possibly corresponds to TRBD1 (5 bases). The ends were cut back, 8 bases at V and 1 base at J, with 17 bases in the middle. CDR1 is MNHNS and CDR2 is SASEGT in the germline V gene. This CDR3 spans 15 amino acids. In DNA, the CDR3 is TGTGCCAGCTCCCCCGAACCCAGGGTTAACTATGGCTACACCTTC. Its translation is CASSPEPRVNYGYTF.

The gene calls are TRBV29-1 and TRBJ1-2; TRBD1 matches at 9 bases. The germline V gene has CDR1 SQVTM and CDR2 ANQGSEA. The CDR3 loop spans 13 amino acids. V lost 6 bases, J lost 3 bases, and 5 bases stayed unmatched. Written as DNA, the CDR3 is TGCAGCGTAGCGGGACAGGGAGACTATGGCTACACCTTC. Its translation: CSVAGQGDYGYTF.

V usage is TRBV4-1 and J usage is TRBJ2-1; D may be TRBD2 (6 bases). CDR1 MGHRA and CDR2 YSYEKL come from the germline V gene. The V end lost 0 bases, the J end lost 10 bases, and 16 bases lay between the germline ends. CDR3 length equals 15 residues. CDR3 nucleotides: TGCGCCAGCAGCCAAGAGGGGCGAGGAGGGAACGAGCAGTTCTTC. Protein sequence: CASSQEGRGGNEQFF.

This chain uses TRBV7-9 with TRBJ2-7; a weak D match, TRBD1 (6 bases). V dropped 1 base and J dropped 6 bases, with 19 bases sitting between them. The CDR3 is 16 amino acids. The V gene's germline CDR1 is SEHNR and CDR2 FQNEAQ (reference sequence). The CDR3 loop is CASSLGGSAQGFEQYF. In DNA, the CDR3 is TGTGCCAGCAGCTTAGGCGGGTCGGCCCAGGGGTTCGAGCAGTACTTC. The full variable domain, with the rest looked up from reference TRBV7-9 and TRBJ2-7, is DTGVSQNPRHKITKRGQNVTFRCDPISEHNRLYWYRQTLGQGPEFLTYFQNEAQLEKSRLLSDRFSAERPKGSFSTLEIQRTEQGDSAMYLCASSLGGSAQGFEQYFGPGTRLTVT.

This clone occurred a few times. This chain connects TRBV14 to TRBJ1-1, with D tentatively TRBD1 (5 bases). The CDR3 length is 14 residues. Germline V gene data show CDR1 as SGHDN and CDR2 as FVKESK. V lost 4 bases and J lost 4, with 13 bases in between. In DNA form, the CDR3 reads TGTGCCAGCAGCCCTGACCCTAGGGGCACTGAAGCTTTCTTT. Translating gives CASSPDPRGTEAFF.

The chain joins TRBV5-4 to TRBJ1-6, with D possibly being TRBD1 (5 bases). The CDR3 length is 16 residues. Germline V gives CDR1 SGHNT, CDR2 YYREEE (reference sequence). V was cut by 3 bases and J by 8 bases, with 18 bases left in between. Here the CDR3 DNA reads TGTGCCAGCAGCTCGGACTGGGGCAGGATGTATTCACCCCTCCACTTT. Translation gives CASSSDWGRMYSPLHF.

CDR3 nucleotide sequence: TGCGCCAGCAGCCAAGACTTGGGATTCAACACTGAAGCTTTCTTT. It yields the protein CASSQDLGFNTEAFF. This chain joins TRBV4-1 and TRBJ1-1, with D hard to call. Per the germline V gene, CDR1 is MGHRA and CDR2 is YSYEKL. The CDR3 contains 15 residues. The V and J ends lost 0 bases and 2 bases respectively, with 10 bases between them.

The rearrangement links TRBV13 to TRBJ2-1, with 9 bases identical to TRBD2. The CDR3 totals 16 residues. Germline assignment: CDR1 PRHDT and CDR2 FYEKMQ (reference sequence). The ends lost 5 bases at V and 1 base at J; junction bases unmatched: 6. Here the CDR3 reads CASSGGRARSYNEQFF. CDR3 DNA sequence: TGTGCCAGCAGCGGCGGGAGGGCCCGGTCCTACAATGAGCAGTTCTTC.

V is TRBV5-1 and J is TRBJ2-7; 9 bases map to TRBD1. The CDR3 runs 17 residues. From germline, CDR1 is SGHRS and CDR2 YFSETQ. J gave up 7 bases and V 2 bases, and 16 bases lay outside the gene matches. The CDR3 nucleotides read TGCGCCAGCAGCTTACTGGAGACACGGACAGGGGTGGGGGAGCAGTACTTC. Encoded protein: CASSLLETRTGVGEQYF.

This rearrangement joins TRBV6-4 to TRBJ2-3, with 7 bases fitting TRBD2. The V and J ends lost 3 bases and 0 bases, in that order; junction bases with no gene match: 3. CDR3 length: 15 amino acids. Germline values: CDR1 MRHNA, CDR2 SNTAGT. DNA of the CDR3: TGTGCCAGCAGTGAGAGTAGCGGGAGCACAGATACGCAGTATTTT. It encodes CASSESSGSTDTQYF.

V and J are TRBV12-2 and TRBJ1-2; TRBD1 is the table's D call, not checked against the DNA. TRBV12-2 is annotated as a pseudogene. The CDR3 has 16 amino acids. The DNA of the CDR3 is TGTGCAAGTCGCTTTCACAGGGGGCGCAAGGTCTATGGCTACACCTTC. Protein sequence: CASRFHRGRKVYGYTF.

The chain joins TRBV7-9 to TRBJ1-1; 8 nucleotides align to TRBD1. The V and J ends lost 5 bases and 0 bases, in that order; junction bases with no gene match: 5. CDR1 is SEHNR and CDR2 is FQNEAQ in the germline V gene (reference sequence). CDR3 length: 15 residues. CDR3 region: CASSKDRGMNTEAFF. The CDR3 DNA sequence: TGTGCCAGCAGCAAAGACAGGGGCATGAACACTGAAGCTTTCTTT.

This sequence joins TRBV4-1 and TRBJ1-1; 8 positions agree with TRBD1. CDR1 and CDR2 from the germline V gene are MGHRA and YSYEKL. This CDR3 contains 15 residues. The trim removed 4 bases at V and 6 bases at J, leaving 10 bases unmatched. CDR3 bases: TGCGCCAGCAGCCCCTCGGGACAGGTGATTGCTGAAGCTTTCTTT. Translating gives CASSPSGQVIAEAFF.

The chain carries TRBV21-1 and TRBJ2-5; the table gives TRBD1 as D, unverified against the DNA. TRBV21-1 is designated a pseudogene. This CDR3 contains 14 residues. This CDR3 reads CASSKKGGAETQYF. The CDR3 DNA reads as TGTGCCAGCAGCAAAAAAGGGGGCGCGGAGACCCAGTACTTC.

The chain's CDR3 is CASSLSGQSYEQYF. The CDR3 DNA reads as TGTGCCAGCAGCTTATCGGGACAGAGCTACGAGCAGTACTTC. The rearrangement uses TRBV13 and TRBJ2-7, with 7 positions matching TRBD1. V trimming: 2 bases; J trimming: 3 bases; junction bases outside the gene matches: 4. This CDR3 is built from 14 residues. Looked up from germline, CDR1 is PRHDT and CDR2 is FYEKMQ (reference sequence).

The chain couples TRBV27 to TRBJ1-2; 10 bases are shared with TRBD1. Germline V CDR1 and CDR2: MNHEY, SMNVEV (reference sequence). J lost 5 bases, V lost 3 bases, and 6 bases had no gene match. The CDR3 has 15 amino acids. CDR3 protein: CASSFSGQGFYGYTF. In DNA, the CDR3 is TGTGCCAGCAGTTTTTCGGGACAGGGGTTTTATGGCTACACCTTC.

The chain uses TRBV10-3 and TRBJ2-3; D not resolved. The CDR3 is 13 amino acids. The germline CDR1 and CDR2 sequences are ENHRY and SYGVKD. V was clipped by 6 bases and J by 9 bases, with 16 bases between them. In DNA form, the CDR3 reads TGTGCCATCAGAGGGTTTCAACCGGAGACGCAGTATTTT. It encodes CAIRGFQPETQYF.

The chain joins TRBV2 to TRBJ2-5, with D perhaps matching TRBD2 (5 bases). The ends were cut back, 7 bases at V and 1 base at J, with 10 bases in the middle. The CDR3 is 13 amino acids. CDR1 is SNHLY and CDR2 is FYNNEI in the germline V gene. The CDR3: CASIEGIQETQYF. The CDR3, as DNA: TGTGCCAGCATTGAGGGAATCCAAGAGACCCAGTACTTC.

This clone was picked up a small number of times. This rearrangement joins TRBV4-1 to TRBJ1-4; TRBD1 matches at 7 bases. Germline trimming cut 1 base from V and 7 bases from J; bases unmatched to any gene: 6. The CDR3 is 15 amino acids. Germline V gives CDR1 MGHRA, CDR2 YSYEKL. DNA of the CDR3: TGCGCCAGCAGCCAAGGACAGGGCGGAACTGAAAAACTGTTTTTT. It codes for CASSQGQGGTEKLFF.

This chain joins TRBV7-6 and TRBJ2-7; D may be TRBD1 or TRBD2 (5 bases each). CDR3 length: 15 amino acids. Germline CDR1 is SGHVS and CDR2 is FNYEAQ. Trimming cost V 0 bases and J 3 bases, with 12 bases left between them. The CDR3 coding sequence is TGTGCCAGCAGCTTAGCGGGAGTAGGGGTCTACGAGCAGTACTTC. Amino acid sequence: CASSLAGVGVYEQYF.

The rearrangement joins TRBV2 to TRBJ2-7; possibly TRBD2 for D (5 bases). This CDR3 contains 13 residues. Germline V gene sequence: CDR1 SNHLY, CDR2 FYNNEI. V dropped 6 bases and J dropped 3 bases, with 12 bases sitting between them. CDR3: CASRRTAGYEQYF. As DNA, the CDR3 is TGTGCCAGCAGGCGGACTGCCGGCTACGAGCAGTACTTC.

V and J are TRBV6-5 and TRBJ2-2; perhaps TRBD1 as D (5 bases). Trimming removed 6 bases from V and 3 bases from J, with 8 bases in between. CDR1 and CDR2 from the germline V gene are MNHEY and SVGAGI. CDR3 length: 13 residues. The CDR3 DNA reads TGTGCCAGCAGGACAGCCCACACCGGGGAGCTGTTTTTT. It codes for CASRTAHTGELFF.